The 7 T cell receptor beta chains reported below all come from one sample, sequenced in a study of shared clonotypes between healthy human individuals. Generated by immunoSEQ multiplex PCR, the TCRdb table keeps only in-frame clones and is missing some. The sample shows some 1,400,000 clones, around 97% of them seen only once. The sample consisted of naive CD4+ T cells sorted from blood. Subset defined: CD45RA+ positively selected. The receptors here all came from a man aged 30-40 years in good health.

The rearrangement joins TRBV5-1 to TRBJ1-4, with D unresolved. Germline loops: CDR1 SGHRS, CDR2 YFSETQ. Trimming stripped 5 bases from V and 0 bases from J, with 11 bases between. This CDR3 has 15 residues. The CDR3 region is CASRPDRPTNEKLFF. DNA of the CDR3: TGCGCCAGCAGACCGGACCGCCCAACTAATGAAAAACTGTTTTTT.

The chain uses TRBV15 and TRBJ2-7, with D tentatively TRBD2 (6 bases). The germline CDR1 and CDR2 sequences are LNHNV and YYDKDF (reference sequence). The CDR3 covers 14 residues. Trimming stripped 3 bases from V and 2 bases from J, with 11 bases between. The chain's CDR3 is CATSRRTTPYEQYF. In nucleotides, the CDR3 is TGTGCCACCAGCAGGAGGACTACCCCCTACGAGCAGTACTTC. Looking up the rest from reference TRBV15 and TRBJ2-7 gives the full variable domain: DAMVIQNPRYQVTQFGKPVTLSCSQTLNHNVMYWYQQKSSQAPKLLFHYYDKDFNNEADTPDNFQSRRPNTSFCFLDIRSPGLGDTAMYLCATSRRTTPYEQYFGPGTRLTVT.

The rearrangement uses TRBV6-1 and TRBJ1-4; D is perhaps TRBD1 (6 bases). The V gene lost 6 bases and the J gene lost 8 bases, with 16 bases spanning the gap. Germline V lookup: CDR1 MNHNS, CDR2 SASEGT. The CDR3 contains 14 residues. The CDR3 DNA reads TGTGCCAGCAGCACCAGGGGATTTAAGGAAAAACTGTTTTTT. Its protein product is CASSTRGFKEKLFF.

This chain joins TRBV15 and TRBJ1-3; 12 nucleotides align to TRBD1. After removal of 0 bases from V and 3 bases from J, the junction contained 6 bases not matched to a gene. This CDR3 is 18 amino acids long. Per the germline V gene, CDR1 is LNHNV and CDR2 is YYDKDF (reference sequence). The CDR3 coding sequence is TGTGCCACCAGCAGAGATCTGGGGACAGGGGGCTTTGGAAACACCATATATTTT. As protein: CATSRDLGTGGFGNTIYF.

The chain is built from TRBV5-1 and TRBJ2-3, with 11 bases identical to TRBD2. Trimming removed 5 bases from V and 3 bases from J; junction bases left unmatched: 17. The CDR3 covers 19 residues. The V gene's germline CDR1 is SGHRS and CDR2 YFSETQ. The CDR3 protein is CASRDGTSGVGGATDTQYF. In DNA form, the CDR3 reads TGCGCCAGCAGGGACGGGACTAGCGGAGTAGGTGGGGCTACAGATACGCAGTATTTT. The entire variable domain, with the rest obtained from reference TRBV5-1 and TRBJ2-3, is as follows: KAGVTQTPRYLIKTRGQQVTLSCSPISGHRSVSWYQQTPGQGLQFLFEYFSETQRNKGNFPGRFSGRQFSNSRSEMNVSTLELGDSALYLCASRDGTSGVGGATDTQYFGPGTRLTVL.

In regard to this clone: Sequence at one end of the junction differs from germline and may be a read error. The chain joins TRBV7-9 to TRBJ2-1; the D gene is possibly TRBD2 (7 bases). The CDR3 extends over 15 amino acids. Germline V CDR1 and CDR2: SEHNR, FQNEAQ (reference sequence). CDR3 DNA: TGTGCCAGCAGCTTAGCAGGGAGGGGGTACAATGAGCAGCTCTTC. Its protein product is CASSLAGRGYNEQLF.

The chain employs TRBV27 and TRBJ2-5; D unresolved. Germline-derived CDR1 and CDR2 are MNHEY and SMNVEV (reference sequence). Deletions cut 8 bases from V and 2 bases from J, with 15 bases between. This CDR3 spans 14 amino acids. The CDR3 is CASGPFGSQETQYF. The CDR3 nucleotides are TGTGCCAGCGGACCATTTGGATCTCAAGAGACCCAGTACTTC.